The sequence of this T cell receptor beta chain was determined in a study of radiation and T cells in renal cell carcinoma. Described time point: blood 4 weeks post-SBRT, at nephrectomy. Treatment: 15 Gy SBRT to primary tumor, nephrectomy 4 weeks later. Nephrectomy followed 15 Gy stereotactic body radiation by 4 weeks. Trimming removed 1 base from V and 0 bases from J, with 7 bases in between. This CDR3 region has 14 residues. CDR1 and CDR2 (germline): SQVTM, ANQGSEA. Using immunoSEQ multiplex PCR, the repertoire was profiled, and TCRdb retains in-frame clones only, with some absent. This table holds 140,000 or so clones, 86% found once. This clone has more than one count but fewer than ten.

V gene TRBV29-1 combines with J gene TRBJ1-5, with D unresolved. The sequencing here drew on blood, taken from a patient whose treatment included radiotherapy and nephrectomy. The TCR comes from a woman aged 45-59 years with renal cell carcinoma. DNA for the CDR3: TGCAGCGTTGAAGTGGATAATAGCAATCAGCCCCAGCATTTT. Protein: CSVEVDNSNQPQHF.